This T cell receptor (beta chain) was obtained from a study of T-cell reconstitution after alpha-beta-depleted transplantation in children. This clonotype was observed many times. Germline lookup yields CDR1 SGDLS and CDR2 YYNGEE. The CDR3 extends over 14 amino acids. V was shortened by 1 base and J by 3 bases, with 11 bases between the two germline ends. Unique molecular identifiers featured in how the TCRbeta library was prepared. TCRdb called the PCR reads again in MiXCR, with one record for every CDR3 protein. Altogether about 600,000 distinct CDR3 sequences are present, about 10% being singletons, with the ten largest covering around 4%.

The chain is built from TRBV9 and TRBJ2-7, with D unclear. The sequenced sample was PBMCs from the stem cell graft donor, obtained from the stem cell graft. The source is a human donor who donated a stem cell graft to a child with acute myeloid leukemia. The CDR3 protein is CASSVQVGYYEQYF. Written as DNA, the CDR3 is TGTGCCAGCAGCGTACAGGTAGGATACTACGAGCAGTACTTC.